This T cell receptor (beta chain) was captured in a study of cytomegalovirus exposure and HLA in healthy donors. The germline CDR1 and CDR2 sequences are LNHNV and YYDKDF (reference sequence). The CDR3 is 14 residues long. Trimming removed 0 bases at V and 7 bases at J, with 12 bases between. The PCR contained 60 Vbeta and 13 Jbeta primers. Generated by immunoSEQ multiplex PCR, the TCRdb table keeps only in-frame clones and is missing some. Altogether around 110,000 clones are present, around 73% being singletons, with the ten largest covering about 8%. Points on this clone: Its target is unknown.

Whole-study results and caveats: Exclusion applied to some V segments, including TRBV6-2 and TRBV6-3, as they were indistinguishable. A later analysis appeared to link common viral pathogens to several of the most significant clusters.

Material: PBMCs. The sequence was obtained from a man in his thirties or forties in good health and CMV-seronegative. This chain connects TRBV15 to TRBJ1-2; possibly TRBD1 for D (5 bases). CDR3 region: CATSRDRVQGGYTF. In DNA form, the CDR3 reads TGTGCCACCAGCAGAGATCGGGTTCAGGGTGGCTACACCTTC.